This TCR beta chain was profiled in a study of T cells after yellow fever vaccination. Study overall: Preparing low-cell-number fractions relied on SMART-Seq v4 Ultra Low Input.

MiXCR was run by TCRdb on the 5' RACE reads, yielding one entry per CDR3 protein. This table has 100,000 to 150,000 distinct CDR3 sequences, 7.4% appearing once. This clonotype has just a few counts. Antigen unknown. General study findings and limits: The secondary response was weaker, and its peak arrived faster, on day 5 versus 15. CD4 and CD8 compartments shared a small share of clonotypes.

Germline V lookup: CDR1 SEHNR, CDR2 FQNEAQ (reference sequence). J gave up 4 bases and V 4 bases, and 12 bases lay outside the gene matches. The CDR3 spans 16 residues. The sequencing here drew on CD4+ T cells sorted from PBMCs, taken 10 to 11 days after the first yellow fever vaccination. The rearrangement links TRBV7-9 to TRBJ2-7; TRBD2 matches at 8 bases. The clonotype originates from a man between 18 and 35 years old who received the YFV17D yellow fever vaccine. CDR3: CASSSARRGAGYEQYF. In nucleotides, the CDR3 is TGTGCCAGCAGCTCAGCCCGGCGGGGGGCCGGGTACGAGCAGTACTTC.